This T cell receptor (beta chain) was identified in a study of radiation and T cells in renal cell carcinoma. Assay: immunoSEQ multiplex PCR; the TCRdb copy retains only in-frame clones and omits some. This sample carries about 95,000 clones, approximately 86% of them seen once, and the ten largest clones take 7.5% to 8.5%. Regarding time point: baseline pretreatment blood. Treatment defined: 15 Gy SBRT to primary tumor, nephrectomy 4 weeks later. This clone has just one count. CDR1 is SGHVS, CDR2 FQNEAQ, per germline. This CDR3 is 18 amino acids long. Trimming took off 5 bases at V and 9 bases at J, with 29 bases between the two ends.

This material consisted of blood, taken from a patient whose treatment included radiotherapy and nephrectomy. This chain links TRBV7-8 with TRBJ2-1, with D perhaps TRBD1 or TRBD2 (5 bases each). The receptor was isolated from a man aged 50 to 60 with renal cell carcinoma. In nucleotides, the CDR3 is TGTGCCAGCAGCGCCTTGGCCGCCGGGACCACGTTTCGTCGTGAGCAGTTCTTC. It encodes CASSALAAGTTFRREQFF.